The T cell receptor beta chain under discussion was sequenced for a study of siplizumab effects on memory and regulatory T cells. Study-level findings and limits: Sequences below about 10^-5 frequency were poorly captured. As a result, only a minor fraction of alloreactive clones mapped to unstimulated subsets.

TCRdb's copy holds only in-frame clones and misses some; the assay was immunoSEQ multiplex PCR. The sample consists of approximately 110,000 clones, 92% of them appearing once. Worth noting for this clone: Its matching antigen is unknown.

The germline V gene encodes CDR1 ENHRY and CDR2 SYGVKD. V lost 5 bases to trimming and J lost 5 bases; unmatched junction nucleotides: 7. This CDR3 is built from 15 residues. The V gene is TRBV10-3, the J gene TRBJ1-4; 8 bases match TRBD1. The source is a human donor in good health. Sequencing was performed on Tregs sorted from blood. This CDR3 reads CAISLDWTGNEKLFF. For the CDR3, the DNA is TGTGCCATCAGTCTAGATTGGACAGGGAATGAAAAACTGTTTTTT.